A selection of T cell receptor beta chains follows, all from one sample in a study of OX40 agonist ivuxolimab in advanced cancers. Generated by immunoSEQ multiplex PCR, the TCRdb table keeps only in-frame clones and is missing some. The sample holds roughly 67,000 clones, 85% to 95% seen once. The source was CD4+ or CD8+ T cells sorted from blood, collected in a trial of the OX40 agonist ivuxolimab. The receptors were sampled from an adult with an advanced solid tumor such as melanoma, head and neck, liver or kidney cancer. Both conserved end residues are part of each CDR3. Fields, in order: CDR3 protein, clone size, J gene, V gene. Clone size appears in some rows only: once, few, many, or a class for an expanded clone.

CASSARLAGGVETQYF,-,TRBJ2-5,TRBV9
CSVERGDTEAFF,few,TRBJ1-1,TRBV29-1
CASSQASNYGYTF,-,TRBJ1-2,TRBV19
CASSWGGAGEKLFF,-,TRBJ1-4,TRBV7-9
CASSSSEGSGSSPLHF,-,TRBJ1-6,TRBV13
CASSQMGLYNEQFF,-,TRBJ2-1,TRBV4-1
CASSLFASGGKNQETQYF,once,TRBJ2-5,TRBV5-6
CASSVGYGYTF,-,TRBJ1-2,TRBV19
CASSTQGGGSPLHF,-,TRBJ1-6,TRBV6-5
CASSWYFGSSTDTQYF,-,TRBJ2-3,TRBV5-4
CASSQRADGNTDTQYF,-,TRBJ2-3,TRBV7-6
CASSRTYEQYF,-,TRBJ2-7,TRBV14
CASSLTGQGEKLFF,once,TRBJ1-4,TRBV6-5